The 29 T cell receptor beta chains below all came from one sample that was sequenced in a study of blood T cell repertoires in COVID-19. Only in-frame clones appear in the TCRdb table, and some are missing; sequencing was by immunoSEQ multiplex PCR. The top ten hold around 0.99% of the sample, which has around 160,000 clones, about 85% seen once. What was sequenced was peripheral blood. These receptors all come from a man between 18 and 35 years old with acute or convalescent COVID-19.

This clone is a singleton in its sample. This rearrangement joins TRBV28 to TRBJ1-5, with D possibly matching TRBD1 (6 bases). This CDR3 contains 15 residues. The germline V gene has CDR1 MDHEN and CDR2 SYDVKM. V was clipped by 3 bases and J by 5 bases, with 14 bases between them. CDR3 in amino acids: CASSLGGAPDQPQHF. CDR3 coding DNA: TGTGCCAGCAGTTTGGGGGGGGCGCCGGATCAGCCCCAGCATTTT.

CDR3 sequence: CASSRTGANEKLFF. The CDR3 region has the DNA TGTGCCAGCAGTCGGACAGGGGCGAATGAAAAACTGTTTTTT. The chain links TRBV2 to TRBJ1-4, with 9 bases aligning to TRBD1. Germline-derived CDR1 and CDR2 are SNHLY and FYNNEI. V was pared by 5 bases and J by 5 bases, with 3 bases of the junction left unmatched. CDR3 length equals 14 residues. The full variable domain, with the rest looked up from reference TRBV2 and TRBJ1-4, is EPEVTQTPSHQVTQMGQEVILRCVPISNHLYFYWYRQILGQKVEFLVSFYNNEISEKSEIFDDQFSVERPDGSNFTLKIRSTKLEDSAMYFCASSRTGANEKLFFGSGTQLSVL.

The chain carries TRBV30 and TRBJ1-6, with D uncertain. This CDR3 has 14 residues. In germline, CDR1 is GTSNPN, CDR2 SVGIG (reference sequence). V shed 8 bases and J shed 3 bases, with 14 bases lying between them. The CDR3 sequence: CAGRRENYNSPLHF. The CDR3 bases are TGTGCCGGCCGGAGGGAGAACTATAATTCACCCCTCCACTTT.

This chain joins TRBV3-1 (or the pseudogene TRBV3-2) and TRBJ1-5; 10 positions agree with TRBD1. With 8 bases clipped from V and 5 bases from J, the junction kept 3 bases outside the gene matches. Germline CDR1 reads LGHDT; CDR2 reads YNNKEL (reference sequence). This CDR3 has 13 amino acids. The CDR3 protein is CASAGTGDQPQHF. The CDR3, as DNA: TGTGCCAGCGCCGGGACAGGGGATCAGCCCCAGCATTTT.

This chain uses TRBV6-1 with TRBJ2-2; 7 bases are shared with TRBD2. This CDR3 has 14 residues. With 3 bases clipped from V and 3 bases from J, the junction kept 1 base outside the gene matches. Germline lookup yields CDR1 MNHNS and CDR2 SASEGT. The CDR3 sequence: CASSDSGDTGELFF. In nucleotides, the CDR3 is TGTGCCAGCAGTGACAGCGGGGACACCGGGGAGCTGTTTTTT.

V is TRBV6-5 and J is TRBJ1-3, with D possibly being TRBD1 (5 bases). V dropped 6 bases and J dropped 0 bases, with 12 bases sitting between them. The CDR3 covers 15 residues. Germline V gene data show CDR1 as MNHEY and CDR2 as SVGAGI. The CDR3 reads CASSFDSYSGNTIYF. CDR3 sequence (DNA): TGTGCCAGCAGCTTCGACAGTTACTCTGGAAACACCATATATTTT.

This clone was seen more than once but under ten times. V gene TRBV11-2 combines with J gene TRBJ1-4; D uncertain. CDR3 length: 14 amino acids. V was cut by 1 base and J by 6 bases, with 9 bases left in between. Germline V gene data show CDR1 as SGHAT and CDR2 as FQNNGV. Written as DNA, the CDR3 is TGTGCCAGCAGCTTAGGTCGGAGGGATGAAAAACTGTTTTTT. Translation gives CASSLGRRDEKLFF.

This clone was found a few times. The chain links TRBV6-4 to TRBJ1-6, with 12 bases aligning to TRBD1. Germline CDR1 is MRHNA and CDR2 is SNTAGT. The trim removed 8 bases at V and 9 bases at J, leaving 5 bases unmatched. The CDR3 has 14 amino acids. CDR3 bases: TGTGCCAGCGGGACAGGGGGCAGGGGTTCACCCCTCCACTTT. Protein: CASGTGGRGSPLHF.

V gene TRBV7-3 combines with J gene TRBJ1-3, with D unclear. Trimming took 0 bases from V and 0 from J, leaving 9 bases between them. Germline V gene lookup returns CDR1 SGHTA and CDR2 FQGTGA. The CDR3 totals 16 residues. The CDR3 DNA reads TGTGCCAGCAGCTTAACGTACCGGGGCTCTGGAAACACCATATATTTT. It yields the protein CASSLTYRGSGNTIYF.

V usage is TRBV4-1 and J usage is TRBJ1-2; no clear D. This CDR3 has 14 residues. Germline-derived CDR1 and CDR2 are MGHRA and YSYEKL. Trimming stripped 1 base from V and 7 bases from J, with 13 bases between. CDR3 DNA: TGCGCCAGCAGCCAAGTCTTTGGTGGCAGTGGCTACACCTTC. It translates to CASSQVFGGSGYTF.

The chain uses TRBV28 and TRBJ1-2; D uncertain. V shed 6 bases and J shed 4 bases, with 9 bases lying between them. The CDR3 totals 12 residues. Germline loops: CDR1 MDHEN, CDR2 SYDVKM. CDR3 sequence: CASRAHSYGYTF. The CDR3, as DNA: TGTGCCAGCAGGGCCCACAGCTATGGCTACACCTTC.

The chain carries TRBV4-1 and TRBJ2-1, with D perhaps matching TRBD2 (5 bases). The CDR3 is 14 amino acids. Trimming pared 0 bases from V and 4 bases from J, leaving 7 bases between. The germline V gene encodes CDR1 MGHRA and CDR2 YSYEKL. As DNA, the CDR3 is TGCGCCAGCAGCCAAGAGGACTCATACAATGAGCAGTTCTTC. It translates to CASSQEDSYNEQFF.

The rearrangement uses TRBV18 and TRBJ1-1; D is unclear. V lost 2 bases and J lost 3, with 7 bases in between. This CDR3 is built from 13 residues. Germline lookup yields CDR1 KGHSH and CDR2 LQKENI. The chain's CDR3 is CASSPYSDTEAFF. The CDR3 DNA follows: TGTGCCAGCTCACCATATTCAGACACTGAAGCTTTCTTT.

The V call is TRBV30, the J call TRBJ2-7; TRBD1 agrees at 11 bases. Germline loops: CDR1 GTSNPN, CDR2 SVGIG (reference sequence). The CDR3 loop spans 15 amino acids. Trimming at V came to 0 bases and at J to 1 base, leaving 2 bases not matched to a gene. The CDR3 here is CAWSVGQGASYEQYF. CDR3 coding DNA: TGTGCCTGGAGTGTTGGACAGGGGGCATCCTACGAGCAGTACTTC.

The V call is TRBV3-1 (or the pseudogene TRBV3-2), the J call TRBJ1-1, with a tentative D call TRBD1 (6 bases). The CDR3 loop spans 14 amino acids. CDR1 LGHDT and CDR2 YNNKEL come from the germline V gene (reference sequence). V was pared by 4 bases and J by 5 bases, with 14 bases between. This chain's CDR3 is CASSRGGLITEAFF. The CDR3 coding sequence is TGTGCCAGCAGCCGGGGGGGCCTGATTACTGAAGCTTTCTTT.

The rearrangement uses TRBV19 and TRBJ2-1, with 9 bases lining up with TRBD1. The CDR3 contains 15 residues. V dropped 1 base and J dropped 9; count of bases not matched to a gene: 7. Looked up from germline, CDR1 is LNHDA and CDR2 is SQIVND (reference sequence). The CDR3 DNA reads as TGTGCCAGTAGTATAGGCGACAGGGGGAAGGGTGAGCAGTTCTTC. It translates to CASSIGDRGKGEQFF. The entire variable domain, with the rest obtained from reference TRBV19 and TRBJ2-1, is as follows: DGGITQSPKYLFRKEGQNVTLSCEQNLNHDAMYWYRQDPGQGLRLIYYSQIVNDFQKGDIAEGYSVSREKKESFPLTVTSAQKNPTAFYLCASSIGDRGKGEQFFGPGTRLTVL.

The J gene is TRBJ2-2, the V gene TRBV3-1 (or the pseudogene TRBV3-2), with D possibly TRBD2 on 5 matching bases. The CDR3 runs to 13 residues. V lost 5 bases and J lost 4, with 8 bases in between. Germline V CDR1 and CDR2: LGHDT, YNNKEL (reference sequence). The CDR3 nucleotides are TGTGCCAGCAGCGCTAGCAGCACCGGGGAGCTGTTTTTT. Translating gives CASSASSTGELFF.

The chain uses TRBV6-5 and TRBJ1-3, with TRBD1 matching over 7 bases. CDR1 is MNHEY, CDR2 SVGAGI, per germline. Trimming took 6 bases from V and 2 from J; bases not matched to a gene: 4. This CDR3 is built from 14 residues. The DNA for the CDR3 is TGTGCCAGCAGCGTCGACAGGGCTGGAAACACCATATATTTT. Translated, it gives CASSVDRAGNTIYF.

This chain links TRBV5-1 with TRBJ1-2, with D hard to call. This CDR3 spans 14 amino acids. Per the germline V gene, CDR1 is SGHRS and CDR2 is YFSETQ. V lost 7 bases and J lost 3, with 16 bases in between. In DNA form, the CDR3 reads TGCGCCAGCGCCGGCGGCGGGCCAGACTATGGCTACACCTTC. Protein sequence: CASAGGGPDYGYTF.

The V gene is TRBV7-2, the J gene TRBJ2-7; D is possibly TRBD2 (6 bases). The CDR3 runs to 18 residues. Trimming took off 1 base at V and 4 bases at J, with 23 bases between the two ends. The germline V gene encodes CDR1 SGHTA and CDR2 FQGNSA. In DNA, the CDR3 is TGTGCCAGCAGCTTAGTGCCTTCCCGCCTAGCGAGGGTATACGAGCAGTACTTC. Encoded protein: CASSLVPSRLARVYEQYF.

The count of this clone is one. The chain combines TRBV7-8 with TRBJ2-1; 11 nucleotides line up with TRBD2. There are 15 residues in the CDR3. V shed 1 base and J 6 bases; nucleotides not matched to a gene: 2. Germline CDR1 SGHVS, CDR2 FQNEAQ. The CDR3 here is CASSLGLAGSNEQFF. The CDR3 DNA is TGTGCCAGCAGCTTAGGACTAGCGGGGAGCAATGAGCAGTTCTTC.

This chain connects TRBV27 to TRBJ1-2; no definite D call. The CDR3 runs to 13 residues. Per the germline V gene, CDR1 is MNHEY and CDR2 is SMNVEV (reference sequence). The V gene lost 2 bases and the J gene lost 5 bases, with 9 bases spanning the gap. The CDR3 DNA reads as TGTGCCAGCAGTTTAGCCAGAAATTATGGCTACACCTTC. Protein product: CASSLARNYGYTF.

This clone was counted a few times. This rearrangement joins TRBV6-2 or TRBV6-3 to TRBJ1-6; 10 positions match TRBD1. The V gene end was trimmed by 5 bases and the J gene end by 5 bases; junction bases not matched to a gene: 6. CDR1 is MNHEY and CDR2 is SVGEGT in the germline V gene. This CDR3 region has 16 residues. The CDR3 loop reads CASSHLGQGDNSPLHF. The CDR3 coding sequence is TGTGCCAGCAGTCACCTCGGACAGGGGGATAATTCACCCCTCCACTTT.

This clone has only a few counts. The rearrangement uses TRBV30 and TRBJ1-1, with a tentative D call TRBD1 (5 bases). V shed 1 base and J shed 4 bases, with 16 bases lying between them. The germline V gene encodes CDR1 GTSNPN and CDR2 SVGIG (reference sequence). CDR3 length: 15 residues. CDR3 nucleotide sequence: TGTGCCTGGAGTGGGGGCAATGCGGTAACCACTGAAGCTTTCTTT. Residues: CAWSGGNAVTTEAFF. Full variable domain (remainder filled in from reference TRBV30 and TRBJ1-1): SQTIHQWPATLVQPVGSPLSLECTVEGTSNPNLYWYRQAAGRGLQLLFYSVGIGQISSEVPQNLSASRPQDRQFILSSKKLLLSDSGFYLCAWSGGNAVTTEAFFGQGTRLTVV.

This chain joins TRBV6-5 and TRBJ2-3, with TRBD1 matching over 8 bases. The CDR3 totals 15 residues. Per germline, CDR1 MNHEY and CDR2 SVGAGI. Trimming at V came to 4 bases and at J to 3 bases, leaving 6 bases not matched to a gene. Here the CDR3 DNA reads TGTGCCAGCAGTTGGCAGGGGGCGAAGACAGATACGCAGTATTTT. Protein product: CASSWQGAKTDTQYF.

This chain connects TRBV3-1 (or the pseudogene TRBV3-2) to TRBJ2-7; 10 bases fit TRBD2. V was clipped by 1 base and J by 3 bases; unmatched bases: 6. Germline CDR1 LGHDT, CDR2 YNNKEL (reference sequence). This CDR3 region has 16 residues. The CDR3 bases are TGTGCCAGCAGCCAAGTAGCGGGGGGCTCGTACTACGAGCAGTACTTC. It codes for CASSQVAGGSYYEQYF.

In this sample, this clone turned up once. This chain joins TRBV4-2 and TRBJ2-5; the D gene is possibly TRBD1 (6 bases). This CDR3 is 14 amino acids long. V was trimmed by 5 bases and J by 4 bases, leaving 14 bases between them. Germline assignment: CDR1 LGHNA and CDR2 YNFKEQ. CDR3 in amino acids: CASSKGDDLETQYF. CDR3 DNA: TGTGCCAGCAGCAAGGGGGACGATCTAGAGACCCAGTACTTC.

The chain combines TRBV10-2 with TRBJ2-7; D is uncertain. The V end lost 10 bases, the J end lost 2 bases, and 15 bases lay between the germline ends. Germline CDR1 and CDR2: WSHSY and SAAADI. The CDR3 extends over 13 amino acids. CDR3 coding DNA: TGCGCCACTACCGGGTCCCCTCCCTACGAGCAGTACTTC. Amino acids: CATTGSPPYEQYF.

V is TRBV7-9 and J is TRBJ2-2; 7 positions agree with TRBD1. Germline trimming cut 4 bases from V and 0 bases from J; bases unmatched to any gene: 2. CDR1 SEHNR and CDR2 FQNEAQ come from the germline V gene (reference sequence). CDR3 length equals 15 residues. Written as DNA, the CDR3 is TGTGCCAGCAGCTGGGGGACAGCGAACACCGGGGAGCTGTTTTTT. It specifies CASSWGTANTGELFF.